The text below deals with one TCR beta chain. This CDR3 region has 14 residues. Germline CDR1 is SNHLY and CDR2 is FYNNEI. Trimming took off 6 bases at V and 0 bases at J, with 11 bases between the two ends. This sample is drawn from a study of blood T cell repertoires in COVID-19. Whole-study context: PBMCs, B-cell-depleted T cells, or T cells provided the cDNA or gDNA that made up the material.

The assay was immunoSEQ multiplex PCR, and TCRdb's table has in-frame clones only and misses some. The repertoire includes more than 150,000 clones, roughly 82% of them detected once, and under 5.5% sits in the top ten. V usage is TRBV2 and J usage is TRBJ1-1; D remains unclear. This receptor was taken from a woman aged 25 to 39 with acute or convalescent COVID-19. What was sequenced was peripheral blood. Written as DNA, the CDR3 is TGTGCCAGCAGCGTACTCGTGGTGAACACTGAAGCTTTCTTT. Amino acid sequence: CASSVLVVNTEAFF.